Each of the 13 T cell receptor beta chains below was sequenced from the same sample in a study of beta chain features in type 1 diabetes. The study's findings and limits: A moderate, significant TCRB CDR3 shortening appeared in type 1 diabetes across four CD4+ subsets.

Isolated RNA was reverse transcribed in full, so expressed TCRB transcripts were sequenced. Using immunoSEQ multiplex PCR, the repertoire was profiled, and TCRdb retains in-frame clones only, with some absent. The sample records 160,000 or so clones, roughly 9% being singletons. Their antigen targets remain unknown. Sample: central memory CD4+ T cells from blood. The receptors stem from a woman in her twenties or thirties with type 1 diabetes.

The CDR3 reads CASSSQGYGYTF. In nucleotides, the CDR3 is TGTGCCAGCAGCTCCCAGGGTTATGGCTACACCTTC. The gene calls are TRBV7-2 and TRBJ1-2; D is possibly TRBD1 (5 bases). This CDR3 region has 12 residues. Germline CDR1 is SGHTA and CDR2 is FQGNSA. Trimming pared 4 bases from V and 5 bases from J, leaving 8 bases between. Supplemented by reference TRBV7-2 and TRBJ1-2, the full variable domain reads GAGVSQSPSNKVTEKGKDVELRCDPISGHTALYWYRQSLGQGLEFLIYFQGNSAPDKSGLPSDRFSAERTGGSVSTLTIQRTQQEDSAVYLCASSSQGYGYTFGSGTRLTVV.

This chain connects TRBV10-3 to TRBJ1-2, with D perhaps TRBD1 (6 bases). The CDR3 contains 15 residues. V shed 2 bases and J shed 7 bases, with 17 bases lying between them. Germline CDR1 and CDR2: ENHRY and SYGVKD. CDR3 coding DNA: TGTGCCATCAGTGAGCGGCCAGGGGAGCACGGTGGCTACACCTTC. This encodes CAISERPGEHGGYTF.

V gene TRBV7-3 combines with J gene TRBJ1-2; 7 bases line up with TRBD1. Trimming at V came to 5 bases and at J to 3 bases, leaving 6 bases not matched to a gene. CDR3 size: 14 residues. Germline CDR1 is SGHTA and CDR2 is FQGTGA. The CDR3 sequence: CASSPGTEDYGYTF. The CDR3, as DNA: TGTGCCAGCAGCCCAGGGACAGAAGACTATGGCTACACCTTC.

The chain is built from TRBV9 and TRBJ2-3; D unresolved. The length of the CDR3 is 14 residues. The ends were cut back, 0 bases at V and 4 bases at J, with 9 bases in the middle. Germline V gene data show CDR1 as SGDLS and CDR2 as YYNGEE. The CDR3 nucleotides read TGTGCCAGCAGCGTAGCGGTTTGGTCAGATACGCAGTATTTT. As protein: CASSVAVWSDTQYF.

There are a few counts of this clone. The chain joins TRBV6-1 to TRBJ2-7; D not certain. This CDR3 is 15 amino acids long. Germline V gene sequence: CDR1 MNHNS, CDR2 SASEGT. V was cut by 1 base and J by 0 bases, with 10 bases left in between. Written as DNA, the CDR3 is TGTGCCAGCAGTGAAGGGGCTGCCCACTCCTACGAGCAGTACTTC. Translation gives CASSEGAAHSYEQYF.

This clone was observed at least ten times. This rearrangement joins TRBV7-2 to TRBJ2-3; 7 positions agree with TRBD2. Germline CDR1 reads SGHTA; CDR2 reads FQGNSA. The CDR3 has 12 amino acids. V lost 3 bases to trimming and J lost 8 bases; unmatched junction nucleotides: 2. The CDR3 is CASSLGGSTQYF. CDR3 nucleotides: TGTGCCAGCAGCTTGGGCGGGAGTACGCAGTATTTT. Full variable domain (remainder filled in from reference TRBV7-2 and TRBJ2-3): GAGVSQSPSNKVTEKGKDVELRCDPISGHTALYWYRQSLGQGLEFLIYFQGNSAPDKSGLPSDRFSAERTGGSVSTLTIQRTQQEDSAVYLCASSLGGSTQYFGPGTRLTVL.

This clone was found a few times. This chain uses TRBV27 with TRBJ2-2, with D perhaps matching TRBD2 (5 bases). The CDR3 consists of 15 residues. Per germline, CDR1 MNHEY and CDR2 SMNVEV (reference sequence). V was pared by 11 bases and J by 8 bases, with 24 bases between. In DNA, the CDR3 is TGTGCCCGCCCGTTGGACGGAGGATTAGCGGGGGAGCTGTTTTTT. Its protein is CARPLDGGLAGELFF.

The gene calls are TRBV29-1 and TRBJ1-3; D possibly corresponds to TRBD1 (5 bases). V lost 5 bases and J lost 7, with 18 bases in between. CDR1 SQVTM and CDR2 ANQGSEA come from the germline V gene. The CDR3 has 14 residues. CDR3 region: CSVQKGQNLNTIYF. The DNA of the CDR3 is TGCAGCGTTCAAAAGGGGCAGAACCTTAACACCATATATTTT.

This clone has only a few counts. The genes are TRBV29-1 and TRBJ1-1, with 9 bases lining up with TRBD1. This CDR3 contains 12 residues. Germline V lookup: CDR1 SQVTM, CDR2 ANQGSEA. The ends lost 8 bases at V and 7 bases at J; junction bases unmatched: 8. The CDR3, as DNA: TGCAGCCACCGGACAGGGGCCTTTGAAGCTTTCTTT. Amino acid sequence: CSHRTGAFEAFF.

The chain carries TRBV15 and TRBJ2-2, with TRBD2 matching over 12 bases. Germline-derived CDR1 and CDR2 are LNHNV and YYDKDF (reference sequence). The length of the CDR3 is 16 residues. J lost 6 bases, V lost 1 base, and 3 bases had no gene match. CDR3 residues: CATSRVASGRAGELFF. CDR3 sequence (DNA): TGTGCCACCAGCAGAGTGGCTAGCGGGAGGGCCGGGGAGCTGTTTTTT.

This clone was observed a handful of times. This chain joins TRBV19 and TRBJ2-1, with a tentative D call TRBD2 (6 bases). From germline, CDR1 is LNHDA and CDR2 SQIVND (reference sequence). V lost 6 bases and J lost 7, with 16 bases in between. This CDR3 spans 14 amino acids. This CDR3 is CASREAGWVNEQFF. The CDR3 coding sequence is TGTGCCAGTAGAGAGGCGGGGTGGGTGAATGAGCAGTTCTTC.

The gene calls are TRBV2 and TRBJ2-2, with 7 positions matching TRBD1. The CDR3 contains 17 residues. The ends lost 6 bases at V and 4 bases at J; junction bases unmatched: 14. Per germline, CDR1 SNHLY and CDR2 FYNNEI. The CDR3 nucleotides read TGTGCCAGCAGGCTCCTAAGACAGGGCGCGGGCACCGGGGAGCTGTTTTTT. Its translation: CASRLLRQGAGTGELFF.

This clone was counted between two and nine times. The sample contains more than one DNA sequence encoding this CDR3. The genes are TRBV30 and TRBJ1-5; D unresolved. With 3 bases removed from V and 5 bases from J, the gap between germline ends came to 14 bases. The CDR3 sequence is 14 residues long. Germline assignment: CDR1 GTSNPN and CDR2 SVGIG (reference sequence). The CDR3 region has the DNA TGTGCCTGGAGCGTCACCGGAGGAGATCAGCCCCAGCATTTT. This codes for CAWSVTGGDQPQHF.